This passage covers 3 T cell receptor beta chains from one sample sequenced in a study of lung T cells in sarcoidosis with Löfgren's syndrome. TCRdb itself ran the reads through MiXCR, one entry per CDR3 protein. The table includes some 65,000 distinct CDR3 sequences, about 20% detected once. The specimen sequenced was CD4+ T cells from PBMCs. These receptors originate from a human donor with sarcoidosis (Löfgren's syndrome or another form), or a control subject (not recorded which).

This clonotype was seen a handful of times. At one end the junction does not follow the germline gene, possibly because of a read error. The chain is built from TRBV27 and TRBJ2-3; no reliable D call. CDR3 length equals 13 residues. Germline-derived CDR1 and CDR2 are MNHEY and SMNVEV (reference sequence). CDR3 loop: CASNLSRTDTQYF. DNA for the CDR3: TGTGCCAGCAATTTATCGAGGACGGATACGCAGTATTTT.

There are many counts of this clonotype. The chain links TRBV7-9 to TRBJ2-3, with D perhaps TRBD2 (5 bases). Germline V gives CDR1 SEHNR, CDR2 FQNEAQ (reference sequence). Trimming cost V 4 bases and J 4 bases, with 9 bases left between them. The CDR3 is made up of 13 amino acids. The CDR3 DNA follows: TGTGCCAGCAGCTCCGGGATAGCAGATACGCAGTATTTT. Translated, it gives CASSSGIADTQYF.

J is TRBJ2-1 and V is TRBV29-1, with 7 bases identical to TRBD1. After removal of 3 bases from V and 10 bases from J, the junction contained 6 bases not matched to a gene. CDR3 length: 12 residues. Germline CDR1 and CDR2: SQVTM and ANQGSEA. CDR3 in DNA: TGCAGCGTTGACAGGGGGTACGACGAGCAGTTCTTC. It specifies CSVDRGYDEQFF.